Below, 6 T cell receptor beta chains from the same sample are listed, as sequenced in a study of CD8 T cells in Susac syndrome. Reverse transcription used roughly 0.5 to 1 ug RNA and random hexamers. TCRdb reanalysed the immunoSEQ multiplex PCR reads using MiXCR and keeps one entry per CDR3 protein. The table records 130,000 or so distinct CDR3 sequences, 85% to 95% of them present only once. The sample comprised CD8+ T cells from PBMCs. The origin of the receptors is a human donor with Susac syndrome.

This chain connects TRBV6-6 to TRBJ2-7; D assignment may be TRBD1 or TRBD2 (6 bases each). The CDR3 has 14 amino acids. CDR1 MNHNY and CDR2 SVGAGI come from the germline V gene (reference sequence). The V gene lost 0 bases and the J gene lost 5 bases, with 11 bases spanning the gap. The CDR3 is CASSYSEGGDEQYF. CDR3 in DNA: TGTGCCAGCAGTTACTCAGAGGGGGGCGACGAGCAGTACTTC.

Written as DNA, the CDR3 is TGTGCCAGCAGCCCAGCGGCAGGACTAGCCAAAAACATTCAGTACTTC. This gives the protein CASSPAAGLAKNIQYF. The rearrangement uses TRBV11-2 and TRBJ2-4; D is possibly TRBD2 (5 bases). Germline V gene sequence: CDR1 SGHAT, CDR2 FQNNGV. V was cut by 5 bases and J by 0 bases, with 14 bases left in between. The CDR3 is 16 amino acids.

V and J are TRBV29-1 and TRBJ2-2, with 13 bases that match TRBD2. V trimming: 6 bases; J trimming: 7 bases; junction bases outside the gene matches: 8. The CDR3 is made up of 15 amino acids. The germline V gene has CDR1 SQVTM and CDR2 ANQGSEA. CDR3 in amino acids: CSVATSGGAVGELFF. The CDR3 nucleotides read TGCAGCGTGGCCACTAGCGGGGGGGCAGTCGGGGAGCTGTTTTTT.

This clonotype has just one count. The chain has TRBV2 and TRBJ2-1; TRBD2 is a possible D gene (6 bases). V was shortened by 7 bases and J by 8 bases, with 12 bases between the two germline ends. The CDR3 loop spans 12 amino acids. Germline V gene lookup returns CDR1 SNHLY and CDR2 FYNNEI. This CDR3 reads CASIWDSDEQFF. CDR3 DNA: TGTGCCAGCATTTGGGACTCGGATGAGCAGTTCTTC.

This clonotype has only one observation. The chain has TRBV15 and TRBJ2-1; the match to TRBD2 covers 11 bases. Germline V gene sequence: CDR1 LNHNV, CDR2 YYDKDF (reference sequence). The CDR3 contains 18 residues. V shed 0 bases and J 4 bases; nucleotides not matched to a gene: 8. The CDR3: CATSRDGASGGIYNEQFF. CDR3 nucleotide sequence: TGTGCCACCAGCAGAGATGGGGCTAGCGGGGGGATTTACAATGAGCAGTTCTTC.

The rearrangement joins TRBV4-1 to TRBJ1-3; no clear D. Per the germline V gene, CDR1 is MGHRA and CDR2 is YSYEKL. The CDR3 sequence is 16 residues long. V was trimmed by 1 base and J by 0 bases, leaving 10 bases between them. CDR3 DNA: TGCGCCAGCAGCCAAGGGCAGGCGGACTCTGGAAACACCATATATTTT. Its translation: CASSQGQADSGNTIYF.